The source of this T cell receptor beta chain is a study of brain metastases from non-small cell lung cancer. This clone was seen only once. The V end was cut by 1 base, the J end by 8 bases, with 12 bases between. The length of the CDR3 is 14 residues. The V gene's germline CDR1 is SGHKS and CDR2 YYEKEE (reference sequence). The method was immunoSEQ multiplex PCR; TCRdb's version includes in-frame clones alone and lacks a portion of them. This table has about 2,400 clones, around 83% appearing once. The TCR originated in a donor at least 40 years old with non-small cell lung cancer. Sequencing was performed on primary lung tumor tissue. The chain carries TRBV5-5 and TRBJ1-4; D possibly corresponds to TRBD1 (6 bases). The CDR3 sequence: CASSLTTQGEKLFF. The CDR3, as DNA: TGTGCCAGCAGCTTGACGACCCAGGGGGAAAAACTGTTTTTT.